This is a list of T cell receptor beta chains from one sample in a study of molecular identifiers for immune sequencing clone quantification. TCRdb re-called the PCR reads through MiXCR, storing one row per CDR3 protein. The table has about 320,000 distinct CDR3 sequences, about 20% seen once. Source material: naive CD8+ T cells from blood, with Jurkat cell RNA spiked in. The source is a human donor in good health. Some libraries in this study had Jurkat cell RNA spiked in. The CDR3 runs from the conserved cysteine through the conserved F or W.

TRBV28,CASSLFGTGVEQYF
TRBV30,CAWGTYEQYF
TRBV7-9,CASSFLAETYNEQFF
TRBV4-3,CASSQDFVMNTEASF
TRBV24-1,CATSDPAGTHGPDTQYF
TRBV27,CASSFSRHGAGGQDPDTQYF
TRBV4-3,CASSQGRGLEQFF
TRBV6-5,CASSYSWGLEAFF
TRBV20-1,CNPWGISYEQYF
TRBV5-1,CASSVGVVESTDTQYF
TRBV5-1,CASSFVTGTADTQYF
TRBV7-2,CASSAYLGSNQPQHF
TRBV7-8,CASSTGTSGRAPNTDTQYF
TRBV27,CASGFTGFGYEQYF
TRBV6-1,CASSETSGGAGTQYF
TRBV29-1,CSVQKAEDYGYTF
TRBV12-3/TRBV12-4,CASSIVQGLGTDTQYF
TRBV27,CASSLLGVATNEKLFF